Each of the 9 T cell receptor beta chains below was sequenced from the same sample in a study of CD8+ T cells in alopecia areata. RNA was isolated and reverse transcribed to cDNA, the sequencing template. Clones were read by immunoSEQ multiplex PCR, and TCRdb kept only the in-frame ones, dropping some. Altogether about 120,000 clones are present, roughly 63% being singletons, with the ten largest covering 30%. The treatment was: oral pan-JAK inhibitor, 5-10 mg twice daily. This specimen consisted of CD8+ T cells sorted from blood, obtained at week 4, from a patient treated with tofacitinib. The source is a human donor with alopecia areata.

The gene calls are TRBV18 and TRBJ2-7; D not certain. Trimming removed 3 bases from V and 2 bases from J, with 11 bases in between. Germline V gene sequence: CDR1 KGHSH, CDR2 LQKENI. The CDR3 is 14 residues long. The CDR3 spells CASSPVGSAYEQYF. The CDR3 DNA sequence: TGTGCCAGCTCACCCGTTGGGTCGGCCTACGAGCAGTACTTC. The variable domain in full, with the rest retrieved from reference TRBV18 and TRBJ2-7, is NAGVMQNPRHLVRRRGQEARLRCSPMKGHSHVYWYRQLPEEGLKFMVYLQKENIIDESGMPKERFSAEFPKEGPSILRIQQVVRGDSAAYFCASSPVGSAYEQYFGPGTRLTVT.

V is TRBV15 and J is TRBJ1-5, with a tentative D call TRBD1 (5 bases). The V end lost 0 bases, the J end lost 4 bases, and 10 bases lay between the germline ends. The germline gives CDR1 LNHNV, CDR2 YYDKDF (reference sequence). The CDR3 has 15 amino acids. CDR3 sequence (DNA): TGTGCCACCAGCAGAGATGGGGCCCCAAATCAGCCCCAGCATTTT. It codes for CATSRDGAPNQPQHF.

The chain is built from TRBV9 and TRBJ2-3; perhaps D is TRBD1 or TRBD2 (5 bases each). V was trimmed by 0 bases and J by 1 base, leaving 15 bases between them. Germline loops: CDR1 SGDLS, CDR2 YYNGEE. The CDR3 has 17 amino acids. The chain's CDR3 is CASSVDGALGGTDTQYF. CDR3 in DNA: TGTGCCAGCAGCGTAGACGGGGCCTTAGGGGGCACAGATACGCAGTATTTT.

The V and J genes are TRBV30 and TRBJ2-7; 9 bases map to TRBD1. V trimming: 3 bases; J trimming: 9 bases; junction bases outside the gene matches: 9. CDR1 and CDR2 from the germline V gene are GTSNPN and SVGIG (reference sequence). The CDR3 runs 13 residues. In nucleotides, the CDR3 is TGTGCCTGGAGATTGCGGGACAGGGTTGGGCAGTACTTC. Amino acids: CAWRLRDRVGQYF.

The gene calls are TRBV28 and TRBJ1-1; tentatively, D is TRBD1 (6 bases). Germline V lookup: CDR1 MDHEN, CDR2 SYDVKM. The CDR3 length is 14 residues. Trimming cost V 2 bases and J 10 bases, with 17 bases left between them. This CDR3 reads CASSLTGAPWVAFF. CDR3 nucleotide sequence: TGTGCCAGCAGTTTAACGGGGGCCCCATGGGTAGCTTTCTTT.

This clone was detected only a few times. The genes are TRBV6-5 and TRBJ2-5; 8 positions match TRBD1. V lost 5 bases and J lost 5; bases outside the gene matches: 1. CDR1 MNHEY and CDR2 SVGAGI come from the germline V gene. CDR3 length: 12 amino acids. The CDR3 nucleotides read TGTGCCAGCAGTCGACAGGGGGAGACCCAGTACTTC. This encodes CASSRQGETQYF.

This clone was found a few times. V usage is TRBV29-1 and J usage is TRBJ2-7; D perhaps matches TRBD2 (6 bases). Trimming pared 0 bases from V and 5 bases from J, leaving 17 bases between. The CDR3 contains 15 residues. Per germline, CDR1 SQVTM and CDR2 ANQGSEA. The CDR3 bases are TGCAGCGTTGAAGATCTGGCAGGGCGGAGGGACGAGCAGTACTTC. Translation gives CSVEDLAGRRDEQYF.

The rearrangement uses TRBV7-9 and TRBJ1-1; no clear D. Germline V lookup: CDR1 SEHNR, CDR2 FQNEAQ (reference sequence). Trimming pared 1 base from V and 0 bases from J, leaving 9 bases between. The CDR3 covers 15 residues. The DNA of the CDR3 is TGTGCCAGCAGCTTAGAAATAGGGATGAACACTGAAGCTTTCTTT. It specifies CASSLEIGMNTEAFF.

This clone has at least ten counts. This specimen includes other DNA sequences encoding the same CDR3. The V call is TRBV9, the J call TRBJ2-5; perhaps D is TRBD1 or TRBD2 (5 bases each). V lost 0 bases and J 2 bases, leaving 8 bases between the germline ends. The CDR3 has 14 residues. From germline, CDR1 is SGDLS and CDR2 YYNGEE. The DNA of the CDR3 is TGTGCCAGCAGCGTAGCAGGGAGTCAAGAGACCCAGTACTTC. Translated, it gives CASSVAGSQETQYF.